The subject of this entry is one T cell receptor (beta chain). The antigen is undetermined. This entry belongs to a study of cytomegalovirus exposure and HLA in healthy donors. Study-level background: The same platform as the roughly 630 first-cohort repertoires was used for the 100 to 150 validation repertoires, a later analysis reported.

Study results and caveats: Associated with cytomegalovirus, according to the listing, were around 170 TCR beta chains. Diagnosis of cytomegalovirus status made by the classifier reportedly showed high specificity and sensitivity.

CDR3 length: 15 residues. The germline V gene encodes CDR1 SNHLY and CDR2 FYNNEI. Trimming pared 6 bases from V and 8 bases from J, leaving 22 bases between. While the first cohort had several hundred subjects, the donors belonged to the separate validation cohort of 100 to 150 subjects. The table came from immunoSEQ multiplex PCR; TCRdb's copy has only in-frame clones and leaves some out. The table lists 110,000 or so clones, more than 70% of them singletons. The chain combines TRBV2 with TRBJ1-2, with D uncertain. The receptor was isolated from a man between 18 and 35 years old in good health and CMV-seronegative. Material for sequencing was PBMCs. Here the CDR3 reads CASSGFVRGGSGYTF. Written as DNA, the CDR3 is TGTGCCAGCAGCGGTTTCGTGCGGGGTGGGAGCGGCTACACCTTC.